This T cell receptor (beta chain) emerged from a study of CD8+CD57+ T cells in acquired aplastic anemia. Study-wide results and limits: The CD8+ Simpson's diversity of patients and controls was not significantly different.

CD8+CD57+ cell expansion had been shown by flow cytometry in patients chosen for sequencing. In this sample, this clonotype turned up many times. The antigen remains undetermined. The template used for profiling TCR beta VDJ and CDR3 was genomic DNA. In TCRdb, the reads were re-called with MiXCR into one record per CDR3 protein. The sample shows around 500,000 distinct CDR3 sequences, around 30% of them seen only once. The sequenced sample was sorted CD4+, CD8+, or CD8+CD57+ T cells (not recorded which) from PBMCs. This receptor was obtained from a human donor with aplastic anemia.

CDR3 sequence: CASSYGGMPYNEQFF. The CDR3 DNA sequence: TGTGCCAGCAGCTACGGGGGGATGCCCTACAATGAGCAGTTCTTC. This chain uses TRBV7-8 with TRBJ2-1; TRBD2 matches 7 bases. Germline CDR1 reads SGHVS; CDR2 reads FQNEAQ. The CDR3 is 15 amino acids. With V trimmed by 4 bases and J by 2 bases, 5 bases remained unmatched.